The source of this TCR beta chain is a study of shared clonotypes between healthy human individuals. Broader study findings: Compared with memory subsets, naive subsets generally had larger estimated richness. Researchers sampled only blood; tissue repertoires likely differ.

This table comes from immunoSEQ multiplex PCR, and its TCRdb copy is limited to in-frame clones, with some not included. The sample consists of 950,000 to 1,200,000 clones, 77% of them appearing once. The V gene's germline CDR1 is MGHDK and CDR2 SYGVNS. Deletions cut 6 bases from V and 5 bases from J, with 19 bases between. The length of the CDR3 is 15 residues. As to this clone: Its specificity is not known.

Sequencing was carried out using memory CD4+ T cells from PBMCs. The subset was: CD45RA-negative fraction. The receptor was isolated from a man aged 18 to 35 in good health. Some clones in this sample may be carry-over from other donors' samples. J is TRBJ2-5 and V is TRBV25-1, with D unresolved. The CDR3 coding sequence is TGTGCCAGCAGGATCCTCCCGCTAAGATCGGAGACCCAGTACTTC. This gives the protein CASRILPLRSETQYF. The full variable domain, in which reference TRBV25-1 and TRBJ2-5 provide the parts outside the CDR3, is EADIYQTPRYLVIGTGKKITLECSQTMGHDKMYWYQQDPGMELHLIHYSYGVNSTEKGDLSSESTVSRIRTEHFPLTLESARPSHTSQYLCASRILPLRSETQYFGPGTRLLVL.